This TCR beta chain derives from a study of blood T cell repertoires in COVID-19. For the study at large: Acute and convalescent COVID-19 specimens originated in the United States, Italy and Spain. T cells, B-cell-depleted T cells, or PBMCs provided the cDNA or gDNA that served as material.

V was shortened by 2 bases and J by 1 base, with 9 bases between the two germline ends. CDR3 length equals 15 residues. In germline, CDR1 is SGDLS, CDR2 YYNGEE. Per the original data handling: Reference gene primer amplification yielded estimated nucleated cell counts. The method was immunoSEQ multiplex PCR; TCRdb's version includes in-frame clones alone and lacks a portion of them. The V and J calls and clone size were taken over from that table, and D and trimming were inferred from the DNA. This table holds tens of thousands of clones, about four fifths found once. Sequenced material: peripheral blood. This chain connects TRBV9 to TRBJ2-2; the D is unclear. The TCR originated in a man between 65 and 85 years old who had recovered from COVID-19. This CDR3 reads CASSVSNRNTGELFF. The CDR3 region has the DNA TGTGCCAGCAGCGTTTCCAATAGGAACACCGGGGAGCTGTTTTTT.